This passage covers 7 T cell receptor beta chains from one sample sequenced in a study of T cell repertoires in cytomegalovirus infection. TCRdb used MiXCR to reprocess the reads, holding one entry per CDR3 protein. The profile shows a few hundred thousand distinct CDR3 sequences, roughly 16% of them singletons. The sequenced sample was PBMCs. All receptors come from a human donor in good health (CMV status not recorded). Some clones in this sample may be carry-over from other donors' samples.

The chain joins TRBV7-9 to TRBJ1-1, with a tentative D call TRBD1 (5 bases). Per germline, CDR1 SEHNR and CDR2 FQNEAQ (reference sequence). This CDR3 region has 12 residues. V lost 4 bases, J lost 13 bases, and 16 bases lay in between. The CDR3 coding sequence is TGTGCCAGCAGCTCATCCGGGGCAGAGGATTTCTTT. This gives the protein CASSSSGAEDFF. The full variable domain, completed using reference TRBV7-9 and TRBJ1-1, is DTGVSQNPRHKITKRGQNVTFRCDPISEHNRLYWYRQTLGQGPEFLTYFQNEAQLEKSRLLSDRFSAERPKGSFSTLEIQRTEQGDSAMYLCASSSSGAEDFFGQGTRLTVV.

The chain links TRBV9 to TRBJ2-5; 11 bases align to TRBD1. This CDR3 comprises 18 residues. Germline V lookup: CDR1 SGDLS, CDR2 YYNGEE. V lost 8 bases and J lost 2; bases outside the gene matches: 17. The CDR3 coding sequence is TGTGCCAGGCACCCACCTTATCGGGGACAGGGGGGACAAGAGACCCAGTACTTC. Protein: CARHPPYRGQGGQETQYF.

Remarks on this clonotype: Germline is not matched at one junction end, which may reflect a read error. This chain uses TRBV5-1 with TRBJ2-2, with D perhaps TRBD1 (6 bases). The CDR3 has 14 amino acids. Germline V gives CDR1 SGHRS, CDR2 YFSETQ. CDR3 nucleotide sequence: TGCACCAGCAGCTTGGACAGCGTCACCGGGGAGCTGTTTTTT. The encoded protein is CTSSLDSVTGELFF.

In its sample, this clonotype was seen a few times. CDR3 in amino acids: CASSTRLDRKNQPQHF. The DNA for the CDR3 is TGTGCCAGTAGTACGCGACTGGACAGGAAAAATCAGCCCCAGCATTTT. The chain recombines TRBV19 with TRBJ1-5, with 7 nucleotides matching TRBD1. The CDR3 totals 16 residues. Germline V gives CDR1 LNHDA, CDR2 SQIVND (reference sequence). The V segment lost 4 bases and the J segment 4 bases; nucleotides outside the gene matches: 10.

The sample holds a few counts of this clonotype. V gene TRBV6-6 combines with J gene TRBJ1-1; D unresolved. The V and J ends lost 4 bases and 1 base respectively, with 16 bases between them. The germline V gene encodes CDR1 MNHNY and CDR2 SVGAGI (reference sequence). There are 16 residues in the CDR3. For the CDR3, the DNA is TGTGCCAGCAGTTTGGACTATTATCGCTCGAACACTGAAGCTTTCTTT. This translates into CASSLDYYRSNTEAFF.

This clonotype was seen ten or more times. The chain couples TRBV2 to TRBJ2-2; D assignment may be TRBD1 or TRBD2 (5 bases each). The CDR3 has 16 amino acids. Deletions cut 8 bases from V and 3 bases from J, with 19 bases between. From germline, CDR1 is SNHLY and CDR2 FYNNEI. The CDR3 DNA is TGTGCCAGCTTATCCGGGACCAACTTTTACACCGGGGAGCTGTTTTTT. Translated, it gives CASLSGTNFYTGELFF.

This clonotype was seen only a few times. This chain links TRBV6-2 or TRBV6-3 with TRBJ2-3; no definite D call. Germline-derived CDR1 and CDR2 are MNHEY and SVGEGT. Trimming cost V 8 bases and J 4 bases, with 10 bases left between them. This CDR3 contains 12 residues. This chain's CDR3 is CASGEQADTQYF. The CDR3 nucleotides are TGTGCCAGCGGCGAGCAGGCAGATACGCAGTATTTT.